A single sample gave rise to the 5 T cell receptor beta chains below, sequenced in a study of regulatory T cells in long-lasting Graves disease. In building TCR beta libraries, iRepertoire HTBI primers were used together with Arm-PCR of CDR3 regions. MiXCR was run by TCRdb on the multiplex PCR reads, yielding one entry per CDR3 protein. This table holds 400,000 to 500,000 distinct CDR3 sequences, 15% found once. Time point noted: newly diagnosed GD, antithyroid drugs for less than 3 months. The authors made the TCR library using RNA they extracted from PBMCs. Another study also made use of these data, one on T cells in Graves' hyperthyroidism and ophthalmopathy.

This material consisted of peripheral blood mononuclear cells (PBMCs), taken at new diagnosis, from a patient treated with antithyroid drugs. The receptors were sampled from a woman aged 25-40 years with Graves disease.

This clonotype has a count of ten or more. The chain joins TRBV5-4 to TRBJ2-1; the match to TRBD2 covers 13 bases. In germline, CDR1 is SGHNT, CDR2 YYREEE (reference sequence). The CDR3 length is 13 residues. The junction had 6 bases not matched to a gene; V was cut back by 9 bases and J by 9 bases. In DNA, the CDR3 is TGTGCCACAGGACTAGCGGGAGTTGGTGAGCAGTTCTTC. Amino acid sequence: CATGLAGVGEQFF.

V is TRBV19 and J is TRBJ1-1; D is possibly TRBD1 (5 bases). Deletions cut 7 bases from V and 5 bases from J, with 14 bases between. Germline V lookup: CDR1 LNHDA, CDR2 SQIVND (reference sequence). The CDR3 has 13 amino acids. The CDR3 is CASTYGGYTEAFF. CDR3 DNA: TGTGCCAGTACGTACGGGGGGTATACTGAAGCTTTCTTT.

This clonotype was counted between two and nine times. The rearrangement uses TRBV7-9 and TRBJ1-2; D gene ambiguous. Germline V CDR1 and CDR2: SEHNR, FQNEAQ (reference sequence). This CDR3 comprises 17 residues. V shed 4 bases and J shed 2 bases, with 20 bases lying between them. CDR3 region: CASSSPSTLLKNYGYTF. Written as DNA, the CDR3 is TGTGCCAGCAGCTCTCCATCAACCTTGTTAAAAAACTATGGCTACACCTTC.

The sample holds many counts of this clonotype. This rearrangement joins TRBV11-3 to TRBJ2-3; D not certain. CDR1 SGHNT and CDR2 YENEEA come from the germline V gene. With 2 bases removed from V and 0 bases from J, the gap between germline ends came to 9 bases. The CDR3 extends over 15 amino acids. The CDR3 sequence is CASSLFSGSTDTQYF. CDR3 nucleotide sequence: TGTGCCAGCAGCTTATTTTCCGGTAGCACAGATACGCAGTATTTT.

In this sample, this clonotype turned up many times. The gene calls are TRBV3-1 and TRBJ2-1; a weak D match, TRBD2 (5 bases). The CDR3 is 15 amino acids. Trimming took 3 bases from V and 0 from J, leaving 9 bases between them. The germline CDR1 and CDR2 sequences are LGHDT and YNNKEL (reference sequence). The CDR3 DNA sequence: TGTGCCAGCAGCCATGGCGGGTCCTCCTACAATGAGCAGTTCTTC. Translating gives CASSHGGSSYNEQFF.